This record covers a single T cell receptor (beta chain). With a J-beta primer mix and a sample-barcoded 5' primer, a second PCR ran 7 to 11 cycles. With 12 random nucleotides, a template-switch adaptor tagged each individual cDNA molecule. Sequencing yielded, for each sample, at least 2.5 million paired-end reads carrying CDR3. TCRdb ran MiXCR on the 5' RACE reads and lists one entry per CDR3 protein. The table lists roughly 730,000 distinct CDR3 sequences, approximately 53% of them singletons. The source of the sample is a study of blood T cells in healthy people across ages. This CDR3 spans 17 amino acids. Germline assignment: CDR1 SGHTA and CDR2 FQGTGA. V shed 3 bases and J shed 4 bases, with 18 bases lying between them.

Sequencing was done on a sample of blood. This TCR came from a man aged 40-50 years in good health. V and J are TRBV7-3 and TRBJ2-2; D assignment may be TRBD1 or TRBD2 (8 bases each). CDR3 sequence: CASSFGGGTGVTGELFF. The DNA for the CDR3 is TGTGCCAGCAGCTTCGGGGGGGGGACAGGAGTCACCGGGGAGCTGTTTTTT.